The entry that follows covers one T cell receptor (beta chain) sequence. Its matching antigen is unknown. Researchers made TCR beta libraries by using iRepertoire HTBI primers and running Arm-PCR on CDR3 regions. From the multiplex PCR reads, TCRdb called clonotypes with MiXCR, one entry per CDR3 protein. The data contain around 330,000 distinct CDR3 sequences, 15% to 20% of them singletons. These data originate in a study of regulatory T cells in long-lasting Graves disease. Study-level points and caveats: Repertoires from persistent disease leaned toward TRBV28, TRBJ1-2 and TRBJ2-5. Between persistent patients, 2,500 to 3,500 public clonotypes were shared, exceeding the 900 to 1,000 shared between new patients.

Documented time point: newly diagnosed GD, antithyroid drugs for less than 3 months. Scientists built the TCR library using RNA that was extracted from PBMCs. Per germline, CDR1 MNHEY and CDR2 SVGAGI. The CDR3 consists of 15 residues. V lost 0 bases and J 5 bases, leaving 11 bases between the germline ends. The receptor comes from a female donor with Graves disease. This chain links TRBV6-5 with TRBJ1-5; a possible D gene is TRBD1 (5 bases). Source: peripheral blood mononuclear cells (PBMCs), taken at new diagnosis, from a patient treated with antithyroid drugs. As DNA, the CDR3 is TGTGCCAGCAGTTACTCGATTCGGGGGGATCAGCCCCAGCATTTT. Translation: CASSYSIRGDQPQHF.